This TCR beta chain was found in a study of cytomegalovirus exposure and HLA in healthy donors. J was trimmed by 0 bases and V by 3 bases; bases with no gene match: 6. Germline CDR1 SGHRS, CDR2 YFSETQ. CDR3 length: 15 residues. PCR primers comprised 60 Vbeta and 13 Jbeta primers. Clones were sequenced by immunoSEQ multiplex PCR, and TCRdb holds only the in-frame ones, with some missing. The data show under 150,000 clones, roughly 82% seen once. About this clone itself: The antigen is not known.

Study-wide results and limits: The listing of roughly 160 TCR beta chains classed them as cytomegalovirus-associated. Per published accounts, TCR beta sequences correctly predicted the HLA-A and HLA-B alleles of most subjects.

The rearrangement links TRBV5-1 to TRBJ2-7; 7 nucleotides align to TRBD1. This TCR derives from a male donor in good health and CMV-seronegative. Material for sequencing was PBMCs. DNA for the CDR3: TGCGCCAGCAGCTCACGGGACAGAAACTCCTACGAGCAGTACTTC. Translating it yields CASSSRDRNSYEQYF.